One T cell receptor (beta chain) is described in this entry. This clonotype has ten or more counts. Its antigen remains undetermined. No base qualities exist here, and no much larger clone lies one base off it. The library relied on 5' RACE. Sequencing was carried out with an Illumina HiSeq 2500. A second PCR of roughly 7 to 11 cycles was performed with a sample-barcoded 5' primer and a J-beta primer mix. Each TCR beta cDNA molecule received a unique molecular identifier from a template-switch 5' adaptor carrying 12 random nucleotides. Each sample yielded at least 2.5 million CDR3-containing paired-end reads. First-strand cDNA synthesis was performed from all RNA using the Mint cDNA synthesis kit, with priming by a TRBC-specific oligonucleotide. Following uracil-DNA glycosylase treatment, a first 18-cycle PCR with universal primers M1SS and BC2_uni_R was performed on all cDNA. The authors processed their data as follows. For normalization, 1 million high-quality reads were randomly selected from each sample, with every read carrying a distinct molecular identifier. Reads with shared molecular identifiers were discarded instead of being binned into consensus sequences. MiTCR, set to a Q25 quality threshold and the strictest error-elimination algorithm, was used for CDR3 identification, clonotype clustering and error correction. A nonparametric unseen species model using Euler transformation provided a lower-bound estimate of total TCR beta diversity. The public reads were quality trimmed at Q25 with fastp and then assembled into clones with MiXCR by TCRdb, keeping productive beta chains. Identical CDR3 proteins give one entry, which carries the most common genes and DNA. The V and J calls come from TCRdb's annotation, not from the publication. The sample table contains 600,000 or so distinct CDR3 sequences; only one count was recorded for approximately 30% of them. Approximately 15% of the sample comes from the top ten.

Systemically healthy Caucasian individuals from Russia, 35 to 50 in total and aged roughly 6 to 100 years, were included as donors. Ten milliliters of peripheral blood were collected from each donor into EDTA-treated Vacutainer tubes. Ficoll-Paque density-gradient centrifugation was used to isolate PBMCs, with at least 6.5 million per sample. Trizol reagent was used to extract total RNA from the PBMCs, yielding at least 5 micrograms per sample. For every donor, flow cytometry on a PBMC aliquot measured the percentage of naive CD45RAhigh/CD27high T cells. The data stem from a study of blood T cells in healthy people across ages (dated by TCRdb to the mid-2010s). Background on the whole study: In model experiments, roughly one uniquely barcoded TCR beta cDNA molecule per two T cells was captured by template switching. To avoid experimental bias, donors of different ages were spread randomly across the sequencing lanes. Using the same blood draw, the study looked at two additional independent replicas of 1 million unique cDNA reads for two donors, one aged 18 to 30 and the other aged 80 or older. Using deep sequencing normalized with unique cDNA molecular identifiers, the study measured how TCR beta repertoire diversity changes with age. The donors were divided into four age groups: young (average approximately 15 years), middle-aged (approximately 39), aged (62) and long-lived (about 80). General findings and caveats noted by the study authors: Conclusive comparison of naive and antigen-experienced compartments was prevented by the profiling of bulk unsorted PBMCs. Estimates of total diversity based on one million sequenced T cells were considered lower bounds and underestimates. Donor CMV infection status was unknown, potentially confounding age-related changes in expanded clonotypes. The long-lived group showed more naive CD4+ T cells, fewer expanded clones and increased TCR diversity than the aged group, suggesting age selection. Observed TCR beta diversity per million T cells fell roughly linearly with age, and a significant reduction was already apparent by age around 40. The percentage of naive T cells measured by flow cytometry correlated strongly with observed TCR beta diversity.

What was sequenced was blood. This sequence originates from a woman aged 80 or over in good health.

The CDR3 has the sequence CASSLDSTEGYEQYF. The bases read TGTGCCAGCAGCTTAGATAGTACAGAGGGTTACGAGCAGTACTTC. The sequence is built from TRBV11-2 and TRBJ2-7; possibly the D gene is TRBD2, per 5 matching bases. V and J lose 0 bases and 4 bases, and a span of 13 bases separates them. The germline V gene gives CDR1 as SGHAT and CDR2 as FQNNGV. The CDR3 measures 15 amino acids from cysteine to phenylalanine. Only the CDR3 region is kept as DNA, spanning 45 bases read in frame from base 1.